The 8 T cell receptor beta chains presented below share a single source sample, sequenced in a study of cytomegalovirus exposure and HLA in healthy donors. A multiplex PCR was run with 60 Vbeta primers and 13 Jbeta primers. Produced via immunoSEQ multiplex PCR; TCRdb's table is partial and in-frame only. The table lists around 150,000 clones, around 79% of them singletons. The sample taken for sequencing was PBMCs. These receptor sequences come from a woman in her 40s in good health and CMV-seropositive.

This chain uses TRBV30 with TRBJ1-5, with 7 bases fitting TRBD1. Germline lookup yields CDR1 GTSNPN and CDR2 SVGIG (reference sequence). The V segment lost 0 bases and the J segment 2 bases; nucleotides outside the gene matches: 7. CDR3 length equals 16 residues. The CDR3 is CAWSVIGTAGNQPQHF. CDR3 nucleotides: TGTGCCTGGAGTGTAATAGGGACAGCGGGCAATCAGCCCCAGCATTTT.

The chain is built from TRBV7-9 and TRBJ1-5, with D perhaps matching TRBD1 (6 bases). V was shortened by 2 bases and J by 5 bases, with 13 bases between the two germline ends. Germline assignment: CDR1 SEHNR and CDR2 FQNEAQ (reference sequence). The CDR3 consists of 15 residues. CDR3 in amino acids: CASSLIGSGDQPQHF. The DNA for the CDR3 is TGTGCCAGCAGCTTAATTGGGTCAGGGGATCAGCCCCAGCATTTT.

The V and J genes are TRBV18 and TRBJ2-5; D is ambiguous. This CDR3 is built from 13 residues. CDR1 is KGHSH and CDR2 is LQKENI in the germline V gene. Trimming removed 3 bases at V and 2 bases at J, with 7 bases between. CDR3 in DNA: TGTGCCAGCTCACCGGCACAGCAAGAGACCCAGTACTTC. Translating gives CASSPAQQETQYF.

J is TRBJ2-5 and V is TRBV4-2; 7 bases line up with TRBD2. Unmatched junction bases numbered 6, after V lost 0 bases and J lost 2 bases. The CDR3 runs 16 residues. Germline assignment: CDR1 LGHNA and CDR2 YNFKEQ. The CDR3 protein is CASSQDLASGQETQYF. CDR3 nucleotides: TGTGCCAGCAGCCAAGATTTGGCTAGCGGACAAGAGACCCAGTACTTC.

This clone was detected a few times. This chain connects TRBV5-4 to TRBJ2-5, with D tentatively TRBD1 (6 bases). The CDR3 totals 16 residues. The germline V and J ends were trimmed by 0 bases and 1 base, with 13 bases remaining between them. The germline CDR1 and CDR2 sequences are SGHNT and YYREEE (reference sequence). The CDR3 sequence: CASSLAVGAAQETQYF. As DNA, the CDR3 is TGTGCCAGCAGCTTGGCGGTGGGGGCAGCCCAAGAGACCCAGTACTTC.

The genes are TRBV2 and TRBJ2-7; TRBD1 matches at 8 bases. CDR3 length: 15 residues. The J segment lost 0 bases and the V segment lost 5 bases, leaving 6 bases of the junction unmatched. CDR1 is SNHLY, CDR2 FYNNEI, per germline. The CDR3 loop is CASSSQGDLSYEQYF. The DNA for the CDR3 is TGTGCCAGCAGTTCACAGGGGGACCTCTCCTACGAGCAGTACTTC.

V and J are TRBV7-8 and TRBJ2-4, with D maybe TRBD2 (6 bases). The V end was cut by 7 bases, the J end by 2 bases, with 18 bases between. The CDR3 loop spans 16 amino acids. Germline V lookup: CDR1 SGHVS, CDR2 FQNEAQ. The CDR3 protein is CASNPGSFGTKNIQYF. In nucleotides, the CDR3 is TGTGCCAGCAACCCCGGGAGCTTCGGGACCAAAAACATTCAGTACTTC.

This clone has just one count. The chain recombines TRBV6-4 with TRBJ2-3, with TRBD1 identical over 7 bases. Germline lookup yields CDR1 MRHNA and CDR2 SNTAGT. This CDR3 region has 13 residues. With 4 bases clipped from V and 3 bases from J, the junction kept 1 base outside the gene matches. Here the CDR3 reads CASSVTGTDTQYF. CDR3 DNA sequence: TGTGCCAGCAGTGTGACAGGGACAGATACGCAGTATTTT.